The 12 T cell receptor beta chains below come from one sample, sequenced in a study of PD-1 blockade in classical Hodgkin lymphoma. Time point denoted: cycle 4 day 1 (C4D1), after around six weeks of nivolumab. Following autologous stem cell transplantation, relapse occurred in every patient, and exposure to brentuximab vedotin varied. Purified CD4+ T cells were obtained from thawed PBMCs through magnetic negative selection. TCRdb's copy holds only in-frame clones and misses some; the assay was immunoSEQ multiplex PCR. The sample holds 25,000 to 35,000 clones, around 85% seen once. The sequencing used CD4+ T cells from blood, collected before the fourth cycle of nivolumab. The receptors were sampled from a human donor with classical Hodgkin lymphoma.

The chain employs TRBV18 and TRBJ2-3, with D possibly matching TRBD1 (5 bases). The V end lost 5 bases, the J end lost 2 bases, and 8 bases lay between the germline ends. Germline CDR1 KGHSH, CDR2 LQKENI. CDR3 length: 13 residues. The CDR3 region is CASSDRNTDTQYF. CDR3 in DNA: TGTGCCAGCTCAGACAGAAACACAGATACGCAGTATTTT.

The table lists this clone with a count of one. The rearrangement uses TRBV28 and TRBJ1-2; tentative D call: TRBD1 (6 bases). CDR3 length equals 15 residues. Germline CDR1 MDHEN, CDR2 SYDVKM. V shed 4 bases and J shed 4 bases, with 16 bases lying between them. The CDR3 reads CASSWGGGRTYGYTF. CDR3 in DNA: TGTGCCAGCAGTTGGGGAGGGGGACGAACCTATGGCTACACCTTC.

This clone appeared a few times. This chain uses TRBV7-2 with TRBJ2-7, with D maybe TRBD1 (7 bases). V lost 4 bases, J lost 10 bases, and 14 bases lay in between. Germline assignment: CDR1 SGHTA and CDR2 FQGNSA. The CDR3 runs 12 residues. CDR3 in DNA: TGTGCCAGCAGCTCCAGGGGGGTCGGCCAGTACTTC. Translation: CASSSRGVGQYF.

The chain has TRBV19 and TRBJ1-4; D might be TRBD1 (5 bases). The V end was cut by 3 bases, the J end by 3 bases, with 17 bases between. From germline, CDR1 is LNHDA and CDR2 SQIVND (reference sequence). The CDR3 spans 17 residues. The CDR3 is CASSILGGGGANEKLFF. CDR3 sequence (DNA): TGTGCCAGTAGTATTTTGGGCGGTGGAGGGGCTAATGAAAAACTGTTTTTT.

This rearrangement joins TRBV28 to TRBJ2-3, with TRBD2 identical over 7 bases. The junction had 3 bases not matched to a gene; V was cut back by 2 bases and J by 7 bases. The length of the CDR3 is 13 residues. In germline, CDR1 is MDHEN, CDR2 SYDVKM. Here the CDR3 reads CASSLAGVYTQYF. Here the CDR3 DNA reads TGTGCCAGCAGTTTAGCGGGAGTTTATACGCAGTATTTT. The full variable domain, with the rest looked up from reference TRBV28 and TRBJ2-3, is DVKVTQSSRYLVKRTGEKVFLECVQDMDHENMFWYRQDPGLGLRLIYFSYDVKMKEKGDIPEGYSVSREKKERFSLILESASTNQTSMYLCASSLAGVYTQYFGPGTRLTVL.

J is TRBJ1-5 and V is TRBV2; 9 nucleotides line up with TRBD1. With 6 bases clipped from V and 5 bases from J, the junction kept 2 bases outside the gene matches. Germline CDR1 SNHLY, CDR2 FYNNEI. The CDR3 is 13 amino acids. The CDR3 DNA follows: TGTGCCAGCAGAGGGACAGGGTATCAGCCCCAGCATTTT. This sequence encodes CASRGTGYQPQHF.

The chain joins TRBV10-3 to TRBJ2-2; D possibly corresponds to TRBD1 (6 bases). The germline gives CDR1 ENHRY, CDR2 SYGVKD. V gave up 10 bases and J gave up 3 bases, with 15 bases separating them. This CDR3 is built from 14 residues. CDR3: CATLRTVDTGELFF. The CDR3 DNA sequence: TGTGCCACCCTTAGGACAGTCGACACCGGGGAGCTGTTTTTT.

The chain is built from TRBV19 and TRBJ1-6; TRBD1 aligns across 9 bases. Germline CDR1 is LNHDA and CDR2 is SQIVND (reference sequence). The V segment lost 2 bases and the J segment 9 bases; nucleotides outside the gene matches: 5. The CDR3 is 15 residues long. The CDR3 region is CASSIRRDRASPLHF. CDR3 DNA sequence: TGTGCCAGTAGTATACGCCGGGACAGGGCTTCACCCCTCCACTTT.

The rearrangement links TRBV25-1 to TRBJ2-1; D is unresolved. Germline V lookup: CDR1 MGHDK, CDR2 SYGVNS. The V end was cut by 10 bases, the J end by 8 bases, with 21 bases between. The CDR3 is made up of 14 amino acids. The CDR3 loop reads CATGRAGSFDEQFF. DNA for the CDR3: TGTGCCACCGGTCGGGCAGGTAGCTTTGATGAGCAGTTCTTC.

The chain carries TRBV7-3 and TRBJ1-1; 10 bases are shared with TRBD1. This CDR3 has 14 residues. The J segment lost 3 bases and the V segment lost 3 bases, leaving 1 base of the junction unmatched. Per germline, CDR1 SGHTA and CDR2 FQGTGA. The CDR3, as DNA: TGTGCCAGCAGCTTGACAGGGGGCTACACTGAAGCTTTCTTT. Amino acids: CASSLTGGYTEAFF.

This chain uses TRBV9 with TRBJ2-2; the match to TRBD2 covers 16 bases. This CDR3 has 21 amino acids. Germline V gene lookup returns CDR1 SGDLS and CDR2 YYNGEE. Trimming at V came to 4 bases and at J to 7 bases, leaving 19 bases not matched to a gene. The CDR3 nucleotides are TGTGCCAGCAGCCCACGTAGAACCGGGACTAGCGGGAGGGCGGGTATCGGGGAGCTGTTTTTT. The encoded protein is CASSPRRTGTSGRAGIGELFF.

This clone was counted between two and nine times. This sequence joins TRBV6-5 and TRBJ2-2, with 7 bases fitting TRBD1. J gave up 3 bases and V 0 bases, and 1 base lay outside the gene matches. Germline lookup yields CDR1 MNHEY and CDR2 SVGAGI. The CDR3 sequence is 15 residues long. The CDR3 is CASSYSGGYTGELFF. The CDR3 DNA reads as TGTGCCAGCAGTTACTCAGGGGGCTACACCGGGGAGCTGTTTTTT.